This T cell receptor beta chain derives from a study of OX40 agonist ivuxolimab in advanced cancers. The repertoire was sequenced with immunoSEQ multiplex PCR; TCRdb's copy has only in-frame clones and lacks some. The sample has just over 90,000 clones, around 94% seen once; the top ten hold about 2.6%. The V gene lost 3 bases and the J gene lost 5 bases, with 14 bases spanning the gap. CDR3 length equals 15 residues. Per germline, CDR1 SGHRS and CDR2 YFSETQ. The study's findings and limits: Clonal expansion by week 6 occurred in CD4+ and CD8+ blood T cells (at 0.1 to 3.0 mg/kg). With doses of 0.1-3.0 mg/kg, partial responders showed among the lowest clonal expansion. Expanded clones were, on average, more numerous among CD8+ T cells than CD4+.

Sampling of blood occurred at baseline, cycle 4 day 1, and cycle 7 day 1. With respect to this clone: Its specificity is unknown.

Sequencing used CD4+ or CD8+ T cells sorted from blood, obtained in a trial of the OX40 agonist ivuxolimab. This clonotype originated in an adult with an advanced solid tumor such as melanoma, head and neck, liver or kidney cancer. This chain links TRBV5-1 with TRBJ2-2; weak D call: TRBD1 (6 bases). The CDR3 DNA follows: TGCGCCAGCAGCTCTCCAGACAGGAATACCGGGGAGCTGTTTTTT. Translation gives CASSSPDRNTGELFF. The full variable domain, in which reference TRBV5-1 and TRBJ2-2 provide the parts outside the CDR3, is KAGVTQTPRYLIKTRGQQVTLSCSPISGHRSVSWYQQTPGQGLQFLFEYFSETQRNKGNFPGRFSGRQFSNSRSEMNVSTLELGDSALYLCASSSPDRNTGELFFGEGSRLTVL.